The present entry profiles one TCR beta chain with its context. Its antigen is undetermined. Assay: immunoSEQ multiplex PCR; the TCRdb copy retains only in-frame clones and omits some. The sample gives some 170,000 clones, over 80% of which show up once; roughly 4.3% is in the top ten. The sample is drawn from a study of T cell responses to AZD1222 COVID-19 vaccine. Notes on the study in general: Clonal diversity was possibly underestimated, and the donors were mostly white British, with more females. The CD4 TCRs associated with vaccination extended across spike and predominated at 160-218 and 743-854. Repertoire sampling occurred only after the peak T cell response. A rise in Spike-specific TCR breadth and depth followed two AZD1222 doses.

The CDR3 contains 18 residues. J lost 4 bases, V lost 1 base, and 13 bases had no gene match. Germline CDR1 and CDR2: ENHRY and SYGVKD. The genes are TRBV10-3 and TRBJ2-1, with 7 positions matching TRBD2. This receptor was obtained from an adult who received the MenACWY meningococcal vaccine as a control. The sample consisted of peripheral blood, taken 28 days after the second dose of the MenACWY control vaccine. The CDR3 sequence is CAISEFTGGPLDYNEQFF. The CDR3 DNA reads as TGTGCCATCAGTGAGTTTACGGGAGGCCCCCTAGATTACAATGAGCAGTTCTTC.